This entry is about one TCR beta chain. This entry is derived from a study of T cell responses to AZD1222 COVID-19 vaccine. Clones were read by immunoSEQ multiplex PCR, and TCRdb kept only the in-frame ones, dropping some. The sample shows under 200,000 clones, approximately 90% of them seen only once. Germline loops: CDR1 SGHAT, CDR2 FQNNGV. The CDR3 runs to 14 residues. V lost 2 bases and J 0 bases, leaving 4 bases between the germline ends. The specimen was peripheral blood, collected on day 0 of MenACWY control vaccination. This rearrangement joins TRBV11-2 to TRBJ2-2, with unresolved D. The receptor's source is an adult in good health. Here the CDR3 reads CASSLLANTGELFF. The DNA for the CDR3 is TGTGCCAGCAGCTTACTGGCGAACACCGGGGAGCTGTTTTTT.